The next 17 T cell receptor beta chains were all read from a single sample in a study of T cells in Graves' hyperthyroidism and ophthalmopathy. Amplification of TCR beta CDR3 regions used RNA as the template. The HTBI set primed first-round TCR CDR3 RT-PCR. From the multiplex PCR reads, TCRdb called clonotypes with MiXCR, one entry per CDR3 protein. This table holds about 720,000 distinct CDR3 sequences, around 19% found once. The specimen sequenced was blood. The receptors were gathered from a woman aged 45-60 years with Graves' hyperthyroidism that later progressed to Graves' ophthalmopathy.

The V and J genes are TRBV5-6 and TRBJ2-2; unclear D gene. Trimming removed 4 bases from V and 0 bases from J, with 7 bases in between. Germline CDR1 is SGHDT and CDR2 is YYEEEE. This CDR3 region has 14 residues. The chain's CDR3 is CASSPLANTGELFF. The CDR3 DNA reads as TGTGCCAGCAGCCCGCTGGCGAACACCGGGGAGCTGTTTTTT. Together with reference TRBV5-6 and TRBJ2-2, the CDR3 gives the full variable domain: DAGVTQSPTHLIKTRGQQVTLRCSPKSGHDTVSWYQQALGQGPQFIFQYYEEEERQRGNFPDRFSGHQFPNYSSELNVNALLLGDSALYLCASSPLANTGELFFGEGSRLTVL.

This clonotype appeared a few times. The gene calls are TRBV7-9 and TRBJ1-2; possibly TRBD1 for D (5 bases). Trimming left V 3 bases short and J 3 bases short, with 14 bases between. Germline assignment: CDR1 SEHNR and CDR2 FQNEAQ (reference sequence). The CDR3 totals 15 residues. CDR3 loop: CASSLIQGQDYGYTF. CDR3 in DNA: TGTGCCAGCAGCTTGATCCAGGGTCAGGACTATGGCTACACCTTC.

This clonotype turned up a few times. The V and J genes are TRBV5-1 and TRBJ2-5, with D perhaps assigned TRBD1 or TRBD2 (5 bases each). From germline, CDR1 is SGHRS and CDR2 YFSETQ. V lost 8 bases and J 5 bases, leaving 16 bases between the germline ends. The CDR3 contains 13 residues. DNA for the CDR3: TGCGCCAGTCAGCCCCAGGGCGGGGAGACCCAGTACTTC. Translation: CASQPQGGETQYF.

The chain links TRBV13 to TRBJ1-1, with D maybe TRBD1 (5 bases). V was cut by 1 base and J by 1 base, with 13 bases left in between. CDR3 size: 16 residues. Per the germline V gene, CDR1 is PRHDT and CDR2 is FYEKMQ (reference sequence). The CDR3 sequence is CASSLAPWGGNTEAFF. CDR3 in DNA: TGTGCCAGCAGCTTAGCCCCATGGGGCGGGAACACTGAAGCTTTCTTT. Drawing the rest from reference TRBV13 and TRBJ1-1, the complete variable domain is AAGVIQSPRHLIKEKRETATLKCYPIPRHDTVYWYQQGPGQDPQFLISFYEKMQSDKGSIPDRFSAQQFSDYHSELNMSSLELGDSALYFCASSLAPWGGNTEAFFGQGTRLTVV.

This clonotype was detected a few times. This chain links TRBV11-2 with TRBJ2-3; the D gene could be TRBD1 or TRBD2 (5 bases each). This CDR3 has 16 amino acids. V dropped 5 bases and J dropped 2 bases, with 17 bases sitting between them. The germline V gene encodes CDR1 SGHAT and CDR2 FQNNGV. The CDR3: CASSIASGASTDTQYF. The CDR3 DNA is TGTGCCAGCAGCATAGCCTCCGGGGCCTCCACAGATACGCAGTATTTT.

With regard to this clonotype: A much larger clonotype is one base distant, so this may be a read error. The V and J genes are TRBV11-3 and TRBJ2-1; 14 bases are shared with TRBD2. CDR1 and CDR2 (germline): SGHNT, YENEEA. This CDR3 has 16 residues. V lost 8 bases to trimming and J lost 7 bases; unmatched junction nucleotides: 10. The CDR3 sequence is CASGHRGTSGRNEQFF. CDR3 bases: TGTGCCAGCGGCCACCGTGGGACTAGCGGGAGAAATGAGCAGTTCTTC. Using reference TRBV11-3 and TRBJ2-1 for the parts outside the CDR3, the full variable domain is EAGVVQSPRYKIIEKKQPVAFWCNPISGHNTLYWYLQNLGQGPELLIRYENEEAVDDSQLPKDRFSAERLKGVDSTLKIQPAELGDSAVYLCASGHRGTSGRNEQFFGPGTRLTVL.

This clonotype was recorded a few times. V gene TRBV5-6 combines with J gene TRBJ2-3; TRBD1 might be the D (6 bases). Germline loops: CDR1 SGHDT, CDR2 YYEEEE. The germline V and J ends were trimmed by 6 bases and 4 bases, with 18 bases remaining between them. The CDR3 is made up of 15 amino acids. The CDR3 coding sequence is TGTGCCAGCACCACACTCAGGGGAAATGCAGATACGCAGTATTTT. This codes for CASTTLRGNADTQYF.

This clonotype has just a few counts. The gene calls are TRBV10-2 and TRBJ1-2, with D tentatively TRBD1 (5 bases). CDR1 is WSHSY, CDR2 SAAADI, per germline. This CDR3 region has 15 residues. Trimming cost V 5 bases and J 3 bases, with 16 bases left between them. CDR3 region: CASSYDGTEYYGYTF. The CDR3 nucleotides are TGCGCCAGCAGTTATGATGGGACGGAATACTATGGCTACACCTTC.

The genes are TRBV5-5 and TRBJ2-3, with 7 bases lining up with TRBD2. The CDR3 spans 16 residues. Germline trimming cut 4 bases from V and 3 bases from J; bases unmatched to any gene: 11. Germline V gene lookup returns CDR1 SGHKS and CDR2 YYEKEE (reference sequence). CDR3 sequence: CASSVTGRVLTDTQYF. CDR3 nucleotide sequence: TGTGCCAGCAGCGTGACGGGGAGGGTCTTGACAGATACGCAGTATTTT.

The CDR3: CASSVRATDRPQHF. The CDR3 DNA follows: TGTGCCAGCAGCGTCAGGGCTACCGATCGGCCCCAGCATTTT. The chain couples TRBV9 to TRBJ1-5; the D gene is possibly TRBD1 (5 bases). The CDR3 loop spans 14 amino acids. The germline V and J ends were trimmed by 2 bases and 9 bases, with 15 bases remaining between them. The germline CDR1 and CDR2 sequences are SGDLS and YYNGEE.

A remark on this clonotype: Being one base from a much bigger clone, this may be a read error. This sequence joins TRBV12-3 or TRBV12-4 and TRBJ1-2; 7 bases map to TRBD1. This CDR3 region has 14 residues. The CDR3 protein is CASSPQTGNYGYIF. The CDR3 DNA reads TGTGCCAGCAGTCCTCAGACAGGGAACTATGGCTACATCTTC.

J is TRBJ1-1 and V is TRBV20-1, with unresolved D. Trimming took off 6 bases at V and 0 bases at J, with 11 bases between the two ends. This CDR3 has 13 residues. CDR1 is DFQATT and CDR2 is SNEGSKA in the germline V gene (reference sequence). The CDR3 reads CSAATPMNTEAFF. The DNA for the CDR3 is TGCAGTGCCGCAACGCCTATGAACACTGAAGCTTTCTTT.

This clonotype was seen a few times. The chain uses TRBV9 and TRBJ1-6; D is ambiguous. Looked up from germline, CDR1 is SGDLS and CDR2 is YYNGEE. The CDR3 runs to 16 residues. The ends were cut back, 0 bases at V and 6 bases at J, with 13 bases in the middle. CDR3 DNA: TGTGCCAGCAGCGTAGCGAGTGGTTTGAGTAATTCACCCCTCCACTTT. It codes for CASSVASGLSNSPLHF.

This clonotype was seen at least ten times. V usage is TRBV20-1 and J usage is TRBJ2-3; D possibly corresponds to TRBD1 (5 bases). Germline CDR1 reads DFQATT; CDR2 reads SNEGSKA (reference sequence). The CDR3 has 14 amino acids. Trimming pared 4 bases from V and 1 base from J, leaving 12 bases between. In DNA form, the CDR3 reads TGCAGTGCTAAGCCGACAGCCGGCACAGATACGCAGTATTTT. Translating it yields CSAKPTAGTDTQYF.

The chain recombines TRBV10-3 with TRBJ2-2, with D possibly called TRBD1 or TRBD2 (5 bases each). The ends were cut back, 5 bases at V and 4 bases at J, with 11 bases in the middle. This CDR3 has 14 amino acids. Germline loops: CDR1 ENHRY, CDR2 SYGVKD. Here the CDR3 reads CAISRGPVTGELFF. The DNA for the CDR3 is TGTGCCATCAGTAGGGGACCGGTCACCGGGGAGCTGTTTTTT.

The chain is built from TRBV7-9 and TRBJ1-1; the D gene is possibly TRBD1 (5 bases). The length of the CDR3 is 14 residues. Trimming removed 5 bases from V and 3 bases from J, with 13 bases in between. The germline CDR1 and CDR2 sequences are SEHNR and FQNEAQ (reference sequence). Here the CDR3 reads CASSPSGTYTEAFF. DNA for the CDR3: TGTGCCAGCAGCCCCAGCGGGACGTACACTGAAGCTTTCTTT.

This clonotype was detected only a few times. The chain couples TRBV4-2 to TRBJ2-5; D unclear. The CDR3 contains 14 residues. Trimming cost V 1 base and J 5 bases, with 11 bases left between them. CDR1 is LGHNA and CDR2 is YNFKEQ in the germline V gene. The CDR3 bases are TGTGCCAGCAGCCAAGCTCGGGTAGTGGAGACCCAGTACTTC. Residues: CASSQARVVETQYF.